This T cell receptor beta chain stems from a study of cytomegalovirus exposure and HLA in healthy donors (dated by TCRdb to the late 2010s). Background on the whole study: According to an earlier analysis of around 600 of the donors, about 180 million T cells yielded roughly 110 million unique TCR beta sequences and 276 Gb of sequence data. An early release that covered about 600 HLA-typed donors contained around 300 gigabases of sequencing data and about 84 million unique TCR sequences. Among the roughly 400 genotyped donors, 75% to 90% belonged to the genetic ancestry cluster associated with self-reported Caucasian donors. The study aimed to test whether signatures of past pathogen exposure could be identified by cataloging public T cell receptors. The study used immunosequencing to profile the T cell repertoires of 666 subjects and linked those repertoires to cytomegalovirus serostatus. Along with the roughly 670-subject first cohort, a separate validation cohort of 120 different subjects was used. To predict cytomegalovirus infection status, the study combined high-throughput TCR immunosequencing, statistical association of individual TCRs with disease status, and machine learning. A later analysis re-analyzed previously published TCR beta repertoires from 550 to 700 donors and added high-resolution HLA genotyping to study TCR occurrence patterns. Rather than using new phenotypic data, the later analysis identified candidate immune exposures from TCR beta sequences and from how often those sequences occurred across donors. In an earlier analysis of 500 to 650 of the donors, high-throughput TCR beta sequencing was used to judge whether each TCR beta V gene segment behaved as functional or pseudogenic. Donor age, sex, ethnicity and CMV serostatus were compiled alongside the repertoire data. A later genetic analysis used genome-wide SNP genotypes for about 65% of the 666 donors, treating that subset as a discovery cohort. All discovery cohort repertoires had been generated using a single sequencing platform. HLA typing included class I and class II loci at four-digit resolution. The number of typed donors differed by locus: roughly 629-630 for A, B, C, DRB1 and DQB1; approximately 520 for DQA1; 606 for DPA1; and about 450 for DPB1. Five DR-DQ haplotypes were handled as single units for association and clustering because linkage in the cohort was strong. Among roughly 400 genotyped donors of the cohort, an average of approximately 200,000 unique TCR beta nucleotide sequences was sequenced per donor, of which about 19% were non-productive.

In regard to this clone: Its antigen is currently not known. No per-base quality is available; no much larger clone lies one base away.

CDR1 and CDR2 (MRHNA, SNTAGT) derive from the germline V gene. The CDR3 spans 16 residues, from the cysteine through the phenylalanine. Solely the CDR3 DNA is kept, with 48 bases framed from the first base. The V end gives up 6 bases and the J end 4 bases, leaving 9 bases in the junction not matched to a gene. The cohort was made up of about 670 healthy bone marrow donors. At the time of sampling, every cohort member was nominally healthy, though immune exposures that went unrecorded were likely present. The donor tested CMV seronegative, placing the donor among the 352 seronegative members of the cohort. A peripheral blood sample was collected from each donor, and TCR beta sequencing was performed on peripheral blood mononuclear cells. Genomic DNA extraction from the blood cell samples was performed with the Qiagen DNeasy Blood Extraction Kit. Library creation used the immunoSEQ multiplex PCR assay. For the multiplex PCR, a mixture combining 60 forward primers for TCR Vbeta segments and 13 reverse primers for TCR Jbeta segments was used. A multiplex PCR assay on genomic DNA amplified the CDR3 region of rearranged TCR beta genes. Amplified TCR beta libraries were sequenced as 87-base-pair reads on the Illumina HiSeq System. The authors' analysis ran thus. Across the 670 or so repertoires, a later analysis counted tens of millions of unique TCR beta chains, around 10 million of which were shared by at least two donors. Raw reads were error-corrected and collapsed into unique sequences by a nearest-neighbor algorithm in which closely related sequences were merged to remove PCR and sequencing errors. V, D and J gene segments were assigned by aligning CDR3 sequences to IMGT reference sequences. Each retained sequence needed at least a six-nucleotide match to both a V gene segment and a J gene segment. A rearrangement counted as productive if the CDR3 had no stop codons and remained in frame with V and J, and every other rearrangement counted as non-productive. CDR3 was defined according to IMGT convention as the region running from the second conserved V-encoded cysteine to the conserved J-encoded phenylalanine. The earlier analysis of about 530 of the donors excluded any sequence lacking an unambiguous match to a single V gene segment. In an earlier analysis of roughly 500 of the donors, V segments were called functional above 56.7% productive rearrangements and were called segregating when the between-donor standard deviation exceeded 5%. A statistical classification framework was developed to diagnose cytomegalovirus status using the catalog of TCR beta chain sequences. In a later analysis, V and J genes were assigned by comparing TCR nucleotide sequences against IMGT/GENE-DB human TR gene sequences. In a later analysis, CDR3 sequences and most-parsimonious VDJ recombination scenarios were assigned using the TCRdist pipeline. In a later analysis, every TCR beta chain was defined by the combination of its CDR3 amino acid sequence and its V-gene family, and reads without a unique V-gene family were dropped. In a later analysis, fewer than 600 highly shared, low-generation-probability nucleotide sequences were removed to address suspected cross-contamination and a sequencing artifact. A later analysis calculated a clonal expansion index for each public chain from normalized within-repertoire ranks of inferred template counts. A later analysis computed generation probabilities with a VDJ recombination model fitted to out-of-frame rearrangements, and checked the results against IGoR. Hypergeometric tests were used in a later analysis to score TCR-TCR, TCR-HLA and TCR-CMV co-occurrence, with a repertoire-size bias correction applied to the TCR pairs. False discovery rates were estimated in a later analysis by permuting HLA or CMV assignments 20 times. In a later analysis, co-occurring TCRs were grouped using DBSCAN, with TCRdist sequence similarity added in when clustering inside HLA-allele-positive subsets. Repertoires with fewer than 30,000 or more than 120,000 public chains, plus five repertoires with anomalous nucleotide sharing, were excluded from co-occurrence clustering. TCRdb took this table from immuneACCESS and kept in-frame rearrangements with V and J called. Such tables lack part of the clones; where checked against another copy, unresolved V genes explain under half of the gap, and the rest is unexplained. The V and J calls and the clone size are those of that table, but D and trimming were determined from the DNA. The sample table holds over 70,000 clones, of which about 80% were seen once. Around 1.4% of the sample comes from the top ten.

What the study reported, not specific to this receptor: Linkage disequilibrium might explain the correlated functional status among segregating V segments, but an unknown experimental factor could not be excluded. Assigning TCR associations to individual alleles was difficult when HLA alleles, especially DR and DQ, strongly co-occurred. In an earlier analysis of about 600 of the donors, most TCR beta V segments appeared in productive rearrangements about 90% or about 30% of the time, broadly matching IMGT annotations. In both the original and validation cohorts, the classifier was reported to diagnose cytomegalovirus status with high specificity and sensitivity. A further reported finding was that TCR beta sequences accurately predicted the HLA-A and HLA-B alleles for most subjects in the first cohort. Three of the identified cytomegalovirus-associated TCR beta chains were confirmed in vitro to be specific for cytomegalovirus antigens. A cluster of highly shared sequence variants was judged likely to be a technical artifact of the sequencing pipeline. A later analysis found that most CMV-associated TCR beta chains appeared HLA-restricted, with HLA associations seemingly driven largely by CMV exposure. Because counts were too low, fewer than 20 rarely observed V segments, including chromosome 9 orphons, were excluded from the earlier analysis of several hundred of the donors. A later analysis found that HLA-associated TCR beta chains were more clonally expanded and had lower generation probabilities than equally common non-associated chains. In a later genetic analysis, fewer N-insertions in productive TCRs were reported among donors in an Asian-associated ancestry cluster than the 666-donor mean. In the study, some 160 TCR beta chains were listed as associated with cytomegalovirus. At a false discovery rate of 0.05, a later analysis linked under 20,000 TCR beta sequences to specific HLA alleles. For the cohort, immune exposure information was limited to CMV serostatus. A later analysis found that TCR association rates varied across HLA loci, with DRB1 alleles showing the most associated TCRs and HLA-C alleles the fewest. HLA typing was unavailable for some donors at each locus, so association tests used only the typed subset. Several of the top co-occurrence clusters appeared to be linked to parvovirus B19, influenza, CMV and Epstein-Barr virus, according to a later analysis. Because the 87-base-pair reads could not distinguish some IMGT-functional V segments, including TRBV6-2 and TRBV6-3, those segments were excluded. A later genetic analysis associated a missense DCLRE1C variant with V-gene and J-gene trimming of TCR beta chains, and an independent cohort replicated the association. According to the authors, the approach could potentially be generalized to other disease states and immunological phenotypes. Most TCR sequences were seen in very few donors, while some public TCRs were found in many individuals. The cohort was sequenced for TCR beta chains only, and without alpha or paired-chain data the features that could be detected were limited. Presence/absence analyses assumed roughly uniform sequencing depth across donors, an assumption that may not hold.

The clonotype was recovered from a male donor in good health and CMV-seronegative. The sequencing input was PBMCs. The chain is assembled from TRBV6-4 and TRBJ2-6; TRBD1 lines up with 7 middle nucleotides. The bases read TGTGCCAGCAGCCACGAGACAGGGACCGGGGCCAACGTCCTGACTTTC. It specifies CASSHETGTGANVLTF.